These 16 T cell receptor beta chains originate from one sample sequenced in a study of T cell clones after liver transplantation. Clones were sequenced by immunoSEQ multiplex PCR, and TCRdb holds only the in-frame ones, with some missing. The data contain roughly 70,000 clones, about 92% of them singletons. Sequenced material: CD4+ T cells from blood, taken before liver transplant. Receptor source: a human donor who received a liver transplant.

The chain uses TRBV20-1 and TRBJ2-7; D gene uncertain. Trimming took off 6 bases at V and 2 bases at J, with 8 bases between the two ends. This CDR3 has 11 residues. Germline CDR1 DFQATT, CDR2 SNEGSKA (reference sequence). The CDR3, as DNA: TGCAGTGCACTTAAGACCTACGAGCAGTACTTC. It codes for CSALKTYEQYF.

This chain uses TRBV6-1 with TRBJ2-2, with 9 positions matching TRBD2. Trimming took 10 bases from V and 1 from J; bases not matched to a gene: 4. CDR3 size: 14 residues. Per the germline V gene, CDR1 is MNHNS and CDR2 is SASEGT. The CDR3 nucleotides are TGTGCCATTCGGCGGGAGGGGAACACCGGGGAGCTGTTTTTT. Its protein is CAIRREGNTGELFF.

In this sample, this clone turned up once. The chain couples TRBV29-1 to TRBJ2-7; a weak D match, TRBD2 (6 bases). V was clipped by 7 bases and J by 0 bases, with 16 bases between them. The CDR3 is 14 amino acids. The germline CDR1 and CDR2 sequences are SQVTM and ANQGSEA. CDR3 DNA sequence: TGCAGCGCCGCTAGCGACCTAAGCTCCTACGAGCAGTACTTC. Its translation: CSAASDLSSYEQYF.

The chain has TRBV28 and TRBJ1-5; D is undetermined. CDR1 is MDHEN, CDR2 SYDVKM, per germline. CDR3 length: 12 residues. Trimming took 5 bases from V and 4 from J, leaving 6 bases between them. CDR3 nucleotide sequence: TGTGCCAGCAGTCTCGAGAATCAGCCCCAGCATTTT. This encodes CASSLENQPQHF.

The V call is TRBV7-6, the J call TRBJ2-3; possible D gene TRBD2, 6 bases. V was trimmed by 5 bases and J by 4 bases, leaving 16 bases between them. The germline gives CDR1 SGHVS, CDR2 FNYEAQ. CDR3 length equals 15 residues. The DNA of the CDR3 is TGTGCCAGCAGCGGAACGGGAGTGGAACCAGATACGCAGTATTTT. Translating it yields CASSGTGVEPDTQYF.

The chain recombines TRBV5-1 with TRBJ2-3; TRBD2 aligns across 14 bases. V was pared by 5 bases and J by 3 bases, with 11 bases of the junction left unmatched. CDR3 length: 18 amino acids. Germline CDR1 reads SGHRS; CDR2 reads YFSETQ. The CDR3 nucleotides read TGCGCCAGCAGGGCCTCCGGGACTAGCGGGAGTCGGACAGATACGCAGTATTTT. Its protein is CASRASGTSGSRTDTQYF.

The chain is built from TRBV15 and TRBJ1-1; no firm D call. The V gene lost 1 base and the J gene lost 0 bases, with 3 bases spanning the gap. In germline, CDR1 is LNHNV, CDR2 YYDKDF (reference sequence). This CDR3 comprises 13 residues. As DNA, the CDR3 is TGTGCCACCAGCAGAGCCGTGAACACTGAAGCTTTCTTT. This gives the protein CATSRAVNTEAFF.

The chain is built from TRBV2 and TRBJ1-2; D unclear. Germline values: CDR1 SNHLY, CDR2 FYNNEI. The CDR3 is 13 residues long. The V and J ends lost 3 bases and 2 bases respectively, with 7 bases between them. The CDR3 coding sequence is TGTGCCAGCAGTGACTCCAGGAACTATGGCTACACCTTC. Protein product: CASSDSRNYGYTF. Drawing the rest from reference TRBV2 and TRBJ1-2, the complete variable domain is EPEVTQTPSHQVTQMGQEVILRCVPISNHLYFYWYRQILGQKVEFLVSFYNNEISEKSEIFDDQFSVERPDGSNFTLKIRSTKLEDSAMYFCASSDSRNYGYTFGSGTRLTVV.

V and J are TRBV6-6 and TRBJ2-1; D might be TRBD2 (6 bases). Trimming took off 7 bases at V and 9 bases at J, with 22 bases between the two ends. The CDR3 spans 15 residues. Germline V gives CDR1 MNHNY, CDR2 SVGAGI (reference sequence). The CDR3 sequence is CASTPRQGGSGEQFF. The CDR3 DNA follows: TGTGCCAGCACCCCCCGGCAGGGAGGTTCCGGTGAGCAGTTCTTC.

This clone has just one count. The gene calls are TRBV11-2 and TRBJ1-5; D remains unclear. Germline values: CDR1 SGHAT, CDR2 FQNNGV. The CDR3 covers 16 residues. Trimming took off 4 bases at V and 3 bases at J, with 16 bases between the two ends. In DNA, the CDR3 is TGTGCCAGCAGCTCCCGAGCGTCTCAACTCAATCAGCCCCAGCATTTT. It codes for CASSSRASQLNQPQHF. Full variable domain (rest looked up from reference TRBV11-2 and TRBJ1-5): EAGVAQSPRYKIIEKRQSVAFWCNPISGHATLYWYQQILGQGPKLLIQFQNNGVVDDSQLPKDRFSAERLKGVDSTLKIQPAKLEDSAVYLCASSSRASQLNQPQHFGDGTRLSIL.

The chain carries TRBV30 and TRBJ1-1; D not resolved. Per germline, CDR1 GTSNPN and CDR2 SVGIG (reference sequence). There are 16 residues in the CDR3. V was trimmed by 0 bases and J by 6 bases, leaving 20 bases between them. The CDR3 reads CAWSVFEGYFGSEAFF. CDR3 nucleotides: TGTGCCTGGAGTGTGTTTGAGGGCTACTTCGGGTCTGAAGCTTTCTTT.

The chain combines TRBV10-2 with TRBJ2-7, with D tentatively TRBD2 (6 bases). The CDR3 runs 15 residues. Trimming shortened V by 2 bases and J by 3 bases, and 14 bases separated the two germline ends. The germline V gene encodes CDR1 WSHSY and CDR2 SAAADI. The chain's CDR3 is CASSEVGGSSYEQYF. The CDR3 region has the DNA TGCGCCAGCAGTGAGGTGGGGGGATCTAGCTACGAGCAGTACTTC.

The chain uses TRBV7-2 and TRBJ1-3; TRBD1 agrees at 9 bases. V shed 4 bases, J shed 4 bases, and the junction held 11 bases outside the gene matches. The CDR3 has 17 residues. The germline CDR1 and CDR2 sequences are SGHTA and FQGNSA. Here the CDR3 DNA reads TGTGCCAGCAGCTCGGGAACAGGGGGCGGACGGGGAAACACCATATATTTT. Residues: CASSSGTGGGRGNTIYF.

The genes are TRBV15 and TRBJ1-3; D gene uncertain. CDR3 length: 12 amino acids. Trimming took 0 bases from V and 7 from J, leaving 4 bases between them. Germline V CDR1 and CDR2: LNHNV, YYDKDF (reference sequence). CDR3 protein: CATSRDRNTIYF. The CDR3 DNA follows: TGTGCCACCAGCAGAGATCGGAACACCATATATTTT.

This chain links TRBV11-2 with TRBJ1-5, with 7 bases aligning to TRBD1. Trimming at V came to 1 base and at J to 5 bases, leaving 5 bases not matched to a gene. CDR3 length: 15 amino acids. In germline, CDR1 is SGHAT, CDR2 FQNNGV. The CDR3 DNA reads TGTGCCAGCAGCTTAGGACAGGGTCGGCATCAGCCCCAGCATTTT. Translated, it gives CASSLGQGRHQPQHF. Full variable domain (rest looked up from reference TRBV11-2 and TRBJ1-5): EAGVAQSPRYKIIEKRQSVAFWCNPISGHATLYWYQQILGQGPKLLIQFQNNGVVDDSQLPKDRFSAERLKGVDSTLKIQPAKLEDSAVYLCASSLGQGRHQPQHFGDGTRLSIL.

V and J are TRBV18 and TRBJ2-7; D is uncertain. The CDR3 consists of 12 residues. Germline values: CDR1 KGHSH, CDR2 LQKENI. V was clipped by 6 bases and J by 0 bases, with 6 bases between them. The CDR3 reads CASSSDSYEQYF. The CDR3 nucleotides are TGTGCCAGCTCGAGCGACTCCTACGAGCAGTACTTC. The full variable domain, completed using reference TRBV18 and TRBJ2-7, is NAGVMQNPRHLVRRRGQEARLRCSPMKGHSHVYWYRQLPEEGLKFMVYLQKENIIDESGMPKERFSAEFPKEGPSILRIQQVVRGDSAAYFCASSSDSYEQYFGPGTRLTVT.